This T cell receptor (beta chain) came from a study of CD8 T cells in Susac syndrome. When the RNA was reverse transcribed, random hexamers were used with an input of about 0.5 to 1 ug. TCRdb reprocessed the immunoSEQ multiplex PCR reads via MiXCR and lists one record per CDR3 protein. In the table there are hundreds of thousands of distinct CDR3 sequences, roughly 85% of which are singletons. CD8+ and CD4+ T cells circulating in blood were sequenced for TCR beta. Relapsing-remitting disease, either stable or active, was present in the treatment-naive patients who were the multiple sclerosis controls. In contrast to the negatively isolated CD8+ and CD4+ T cells, TEMRA cells were FACS-enriched. Per germline, CDR1 SGHDN and CDR2 FVKESK. CDR3 length equals 16 residues. With V trimmed by 2 bases and J by 12 bases, 16 bases remained unmatched.

This clonotype originated in a human donor with multiple sclerosis. The chain recombines TRBV14 with TRBJ2-1; 7 bases line up with TRBD2. Material: CD8+ T cells from PBMCs. The DNA for the CDR3 is TGTGCCAGCAGCCAATATGGAGGGCCCCCCGGGGGGTGGCAGTTCTTC. This gives the protein CASSQYGGPPGGWQFF.